This is a list of T cell receptor beta chains from one sample in a study of blood T cell repertoires in COVID-19. TCRdb keeps only in-frame clones here, not all; method: immunoSEQ multiplex PCR. The repertoire holds under 30,000 clones, with 75% to 85% as singletons. What was sequenced was peripheral blood. The receptor source for this set is a human donor in a cohort sampled during active COVID-19. CDR3s include the opening cysteine and the closing phenylalanine or tryptophan. A D gene is named only where the DNA matches it firmly. The size entry is marked missing in some rows and otherwise reads once, few, many or a size class.

d_call	v_call	clone_size	j_call	cdr3_nt	cdr3_aa
TRBD2	TRBV20-1	-	TRBJ2-1	TGCAGTGCTAGTCGTGGCGGGAGAGGAAATGAGCAGTTCTTC	CSASRGGRGNEQFF
TRBD1	TRBV5-1	-	TRBJ1-1	TGCGCCAGCAGCTGGGTCACAGGGGACGAAGCTTTCTTT	CASSWVTGDEAFF
TRBD2	TRBV28	-	TRBJ2-1	TGTGCCAGCAGTTCTCAGCGGGAGGGCTCCTACAATGAGCAGTTCTTC	CASSSQREGSYNEQFF
-	TRBV5-1	-	TRBJ2-3	TGCGCCAGCAGCTTGGGCGGGCCATCTAGCACAGATACGCAGTATTTT	CASSLGGPSSTDTQYF
-	TRBV11-2	-	TRBJ2-5	TGTGCCAGCAGCTTAGGCGGCAACCAAGAGACCCAGTACTTC	CASSLGGNQETQYF
-	TRBV4-1	-	TRBJ1-6	TGCGCCAGCAGCCAAGATTGGACAGAAAGTAATTCACCCCTCCACTTT	CASSQDWTESNSPLHF
-	TRBV1	-	TRBJ1-6	TGCACCAGCAGCCGAAACCGACTGGTCTCGAGTTCGGTGGGCTCCTATAATTCACCCCTCCACTTT	CTSSRNRLVSSSVGSYNSPLHF
TRBD1	TRBV7-2	once	TRBJ1-4	TGTGCCAGCAGCTTGGGGGACAGCTCTAATGAAAAACTGTTTTTT	CASSLGDSSNEKLFF
TRBD2	TRBV7-8	-	TRBJ2-3	TGTGCCAGCAGCCGGGTTATTATCGGGGGGAGTCTGGAAGATACGCAGTATTTT	CASSRVIIGGSLEDTQYF
-	TRBV18	-	TRBJ2-5	TGTGCCAGCTCACCCGTACAAGAGACCCAGTACTTC	CASSPVQETQYF
TRBD1	TRBV19	-	TRBJ1-2	TGTGCCAGTAGTACGCGACAGGGCCTGAGCGGCTACACCTTC	CASSTRQGLSGYTF
-	TRBV6-2/TRBV6-3	-	TRBJ2-5	TGTGCCAGCAGTTCGACGACATGGGGGGGCTCTAGAGAGACCCAGTACTTC	CASSSTTWGGSRETQYF
-	TRBV7-9	-	TRBJ2-1	TGTGCCAGCAGCCTTGGGGCGCAGGGTGGGGATGAGCAGTTCTTC	CASSLGAQGGDEQFF
-	TRBV29-1	-	TRBJ1-2	TGCAGCATTCGAACCAAGGGGTATAACTATGGCTACACCTTC	CSIRTKGYNYGYTF
-	TRBV3-1/TRBV3-2	-	TRBJ2-7	TGTGCCAGCAGCCAAGATGGGGGACGGAGGGGGCAGTACTTC	CASSQDGGRRGQYF
-	TRBV2	-	TRBJ2-2	TGTGCCAGCAGTGCGACTAGTACCGGGGAGCTGTTTTTT	CASSATSTGELFF
TRBD1	TRBV28	-	TRBJ1-2	TGTGCCAGCAGTTTACCCCAAAGGACAGGCCGCGGGGGCTACACCTTC	CASSLPQRTGRGGYTF
-	TRBV4-2	-	TRBJ2-2	TGTGCCAGCAGCCAAGGGTGGGACACTTTCACCGGGGAGCTGTTTTTT	CASSQGWDTFTGELFF
-	TRBV13	-	TRBJ2-1	TGTGCCAGCAGCTTAGGGGTAGCGGAGTCCTACAATGAGCAGTTCTTC	CASSLGVAESYNEQFF